The rows below give T cell receptor beta chains drawn from one sample of a study of T cell changes during pregnancy in multiple sclerosis. Method: immunoSEQ multiplex PCR; TCRdb's copy keeps in-frame clones and lacks some. The sample consists of 83,000 or so clones, 90% to 95% of them appearing once. The source was peripheral blood, collected after pregnancy. The receptors derive from a female donor in good health, enrolled as a control in a pregnancy study. Both conserved end residues are part of each CDR3. Each record gives: D gene, clone size, J gene, V gene, CDR3 DNA, CDR3 protein. A D gene is named only where the DNA matches it firmly. Some rows mark clone size as missing; the rest say once, few, many or name a class of expanded clone.

D: -; size: -; J: TRBJ1-2; V: TRBV5-4; DNA: TGTGCCAGCAGCTTGGAAAGGGGATGGGGAGGCTACACCTTC; CDR3: CASSLERGWGGYTF
D: TRBD2; size: once; J: TRBJ2-1; V: TRBV7-9; DNA: TGTGCCAGCAGCTCAATGGGGGGCGGGAGGGCCTCCTACAATGAGCAGTTCTTC; CDR3: CASSSMGGGRASYNEQFF
D: -; size: -; J: TRBJ2-1; V: TRBV29-1; DNA: TGCAGCGTTGACAGGAGGTTCAACAATGAGCAGTTCTTC; CDR3: CSVDRRFNNEQFF
D: -; size: -; J: TRBJ2-6; V: TRBV6-1; DNA: TGTGCCAGCAGTGAAGCGCTGCGGGCCTCTGGGGCCAACGTCCTGACTTTC; CDR3: CASSEALRASGANVLTF
D: -; size: -; J: TRBJ2-4; V: TRBV2; DNA: TGTGCCAGCAGTGAGGGCGGGCTGAGGAGCATTCAGTACTTC; CDR3: CASSEGGLRSIQYF
D: -; size: -; J: TRBJ2-7; V: TRBV7-9; DNA: TGTGCCAGCAGCCACCGACAGGTTCCTTACGAGCAGTACTTC; CDR3: CASSHRQVPYEQYF
D: -; size: -; J: TRBJ1-2; V: TRBV18; DNA: TGTGCCAGCTCACCAGACGGGAACTATGGCTACACCTTC; CDR3: CASSPDGNYGYTF
D: -; size: once; J: TRBJ2-3; V: TRBV2; DNA: TGTGCCAGCAGCCTACCGGGGACGCAGTATTTT; CDR3: CASSLPGTQYF
D: TRBD2; size: -; J: TRBJ2-1; V: TRBV18; DNA: TGTGCCAGCTCACCTTCGACTAGCGGGAGGTTCGATGAGCAGTTCTTC; CDR3: CASSPSTSGRFDEQFF
D: TRBD1; size: -; J: TRBJ1-1; V: TRBV5-4; DNA: TGTGCCAGCAGGCCCCAGGGGGCTGGAACTGAAGCTTTCTTT; CDR3: CASRPQGAGTEAFF
D: TRBD1; size: -; J: TRBJ2-7; V: TRBV9; DNA: TGTGCCAGCAGCGCTAGTTGGACAGGGTCCTACGAGCAGTACTTC; CDR3: CASSASWTGSYEQYF
D: TRBD2; size: -; J: TRBJ2-1; V: TRBV6-1; DNA: TGTGCCAGCAGTGGGACTAGCGGGAGCAATGAGCAGTTCTTC; CDR3: CASSGTSGSNEQFF
D: TRBD1; size: -; J: TRBJ1-5; V: TRBV19; DNA: TGTGCCAGTAGTATAACAGGGGGCAATCAGCCCCAGCATTTT; CDR3: CASSITGGNQPQHF
D: -; size: -; J: TRBJ1-5; V: TRBV6-1; DNA: TGTGCCAGCAGGACCACAGGGACCCCTAATCAGCCCCAGCATTTT; CDR3: CASRTTGTPNQPQHF
D: TRBD2; size: -; J: TRBJ2-2; V: TRBV5-1; DNA: TGCGCCAGCAGCCGCGATGGACTAGCGGGCAACACCGGGGAGCTGTTTTTT; CDR3: CASSRDGLAGNTGELFF
D: -; size: -; J: TRBJ2-7; V: TRBV21-1; DNA: TGTGCCAGCAGCAAAGGTCAAGGCAGGAGGGTATCCTACGAGCAGTACTTC; CDR3: CASSKGQGRRVSYEQYF
D: TRBD2; size: once; J: TRBJ2-1; V: TRBV11-3; DNA: TGTGCCAGCAGCTCTGGGACTAGCGGGAGCTCGGATGAGCAGTTCTTC; CDR3: CASSSGTSGSSDEQFF
D: -; size: -; J: TRBJ2-3; V: TRBV18; DNA: TGTGCCAGCTCACTGGACAACACAGATACGCAGTATTTT; CDR3: CASSLDNTDTQYF
D: -; size: -; J: TRBJ2-3; V: TRBV7-8; DNA: TGTGCCAGCAGCCCTCTTCGGGGTGATACGCAGTATTTT; CDR3: CASSPLRGDTQYF
D: TRBD2; size: -; J: TRBJ2-3; V: TRBV5-1; DNA: TGCGCCAGCAGTGTAGCGGGAGAGGATACGCAGTATTTT; CDR3: CASSVAGEDTQYF
D: -; size: -; J: TRBJ2-3; V: TRBV4-1; DNA: TGCGCCAGCAGCCAGGGGAGAGGGGGGGTTACAGATACGCAGTATTTT; CDR3: CASSQGRGGVTDTQYF
D: TRBD2; size: -; J: TRBJ2-7; V: TRBV2; DNA: TGTGCCAGTTCAACGGGGGGGGCCTACGAGCAGTACTTC; CDR3: CASSTGGAYEQYF
D: TRBD1; size: -; J: TRBJ2-7; V: TRBV28; DNA: TGTGCCAGCAGCGTTACCGCCGGGACAGGGGGACCCTACGAGCAGTACTTC; CDR3: CASSVTAGTGGPYEQYF
D: TRBD1; size: -; J: TRBJ1-2; V: TRBV2; DNA: TGTGCCAGCACCGAGGACAGGGTGTATGGCTACACCTTC; CDR3: CASTEDRVYGYTF
D: TRBD1; size: once; J: TRBJ1-4; V: TRBV6-6; DNA: TGTGCCAGCAAAAACCGGGACAGGGAAGAAAAACTGTTTTTT; CDR3: CASKNRDREEKLFF
D: -; size: once; J: TRBJ2-1; V: TRBV6-1; DNA: TGTGCCAGCAGTGTAAGCGTCCGGGAATATGAGCAGTTCTTC; CDR3: CASSVSVREYEQFF
D: -; size: -; J: TRBJ1-1; V: TRBV19; DNA: TGTGCCAGTAGTATCGACCGGGAGAAGACTGAAGCTTTCTTT; CDR3: CASSIDREKTEAFF
D: -; size: -; J: TRBJ2-7; V: TRBV21-1; DNA: TGTGCCAGCAGCAGTGGGACAGGGGGTTACGAGCAGTACTTC; CDR3: CASSSGTGGYEQYF
D: TRBD1; size: once; J: TRBJ1-1; V: TRBV2; DNA: TGTGCCAGCAGTTTCACAGGGGGCAACACTGAAGCTTTCTTT; CDR3: CASSFTGGNTEAFF
D: -; size: once; J: TRBJ1-3; V: TRBV5-1; DNA: TGCGCCAGCAGCTTGGGGTTTGGGCCGACTGGAAACACCATATATTTT; CDR3: CASSLGFGPTGNTIYF
D: TRBD1; size: once; J: TRBJ2-5; V: TRBV10-3; DNA: TGTGCCACCTCGGGACAGGGATTGAAAGAGACCCAGTACTTC; CDR3: CATSGQGLKETQYF
D: TRBD2; size: -; J: TRBJ2-1; V: TRBV9; DNA: TGTGCCAGCAGCGCTACTAGCGGGGCCGTCAATGAGCAGTTCTTC; CDR3: CASSATSGAVNEQFF
D: -; size: once; J: TRBJ2-5; V: TRBV2; DNA: TGTGCCAAACGACCCGGGGTTGACCAGAGGGAGACCCAGTACTTC; CDR3: CAKRPGVDQRETQYF